This TCR beta chain derives from a study of T cells after posttransplantation cyclophosphamide. Whole-study results and caveats: TRB overlap between skin or GI tissue T cells and blood was limited. After PTCy, TRB diversity resembled that of CNI/methotrexate controls.

With regard to this clone: What it binds is unknown.

The assay was immunoSEQ multiplex PCR, and TCRdb's table has in-frame clones only and misses some. This sample has over 9,000 clones; under 95% occur once, and the top ten carry about 3.5%. Cyclophosphamide on days +3 and +4 followed busulfan-fludarabine conditioning and a marrow graft. The CDR3 is 15 residues long. Trimming removed 3 bases from V and 4 bases from J; junction bases left unmatched: 7. Germline assignment: CDR1 MGHRA and CDR2 YSYEKL. The sequence derives from a female patient in her 30s who received an allogeneic stem cell transplant from an unrelated donor, was CMV-positive, and had no GVHD. Some T cells may be supplied by the graft donor. Sequenced material: PBMCs, taken after allogeneic stem cell transplant with posttransplant cyclophosphamide. The chain links TRBV4-1 to TRBJ1-1; 8 nucleotides align to TRBD1. CDR3 amino acids: CASSHTDRGVTEAFF. The CDR3 DNA reads TGCGCCAGCAGCCATACAGACAGGGGAGTCACTGAAGCTTTCTTT.